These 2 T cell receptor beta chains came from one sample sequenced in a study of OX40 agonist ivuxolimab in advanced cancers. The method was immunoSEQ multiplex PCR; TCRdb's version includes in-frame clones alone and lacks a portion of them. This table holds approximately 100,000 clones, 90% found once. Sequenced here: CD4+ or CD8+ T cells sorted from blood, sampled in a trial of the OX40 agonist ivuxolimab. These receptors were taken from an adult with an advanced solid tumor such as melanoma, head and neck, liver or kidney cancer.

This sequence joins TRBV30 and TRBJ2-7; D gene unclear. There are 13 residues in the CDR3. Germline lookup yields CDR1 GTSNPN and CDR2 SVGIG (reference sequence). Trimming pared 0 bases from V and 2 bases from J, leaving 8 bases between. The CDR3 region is CAWSVWEAYEQYF. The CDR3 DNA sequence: TGTGCCTGGAGTGTGTGGGAAGCCTACGAGCAGTACTTC.

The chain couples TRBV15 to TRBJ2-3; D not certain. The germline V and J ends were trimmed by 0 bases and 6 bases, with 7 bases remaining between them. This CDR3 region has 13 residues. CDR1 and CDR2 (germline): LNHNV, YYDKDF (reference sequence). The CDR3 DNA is TGTGCCACCAGCAGAGATCCTGGGGATACGCAGTATTTT. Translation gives CATSRDPGDTQYF.